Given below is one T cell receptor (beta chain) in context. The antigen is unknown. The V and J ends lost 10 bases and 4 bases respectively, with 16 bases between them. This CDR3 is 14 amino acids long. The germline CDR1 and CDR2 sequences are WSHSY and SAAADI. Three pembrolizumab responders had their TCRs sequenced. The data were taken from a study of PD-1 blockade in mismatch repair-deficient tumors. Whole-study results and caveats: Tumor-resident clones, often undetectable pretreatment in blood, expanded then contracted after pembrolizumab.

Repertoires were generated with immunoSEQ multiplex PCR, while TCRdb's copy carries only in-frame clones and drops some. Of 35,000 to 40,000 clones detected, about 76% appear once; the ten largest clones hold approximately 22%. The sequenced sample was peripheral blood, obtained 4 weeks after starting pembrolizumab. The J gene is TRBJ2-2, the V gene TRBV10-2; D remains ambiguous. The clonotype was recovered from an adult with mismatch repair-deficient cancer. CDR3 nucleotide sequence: TGCGCCATCTCGACACCCTGGGGCACCGGGGAGCTGTTTTTT. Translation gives CAISTPWGTGELFF.